The rows below give T cell receptor beta chains drawn from one sample of a study of blood T cell repertoires in COVID-19. Here immunoSEQ multiplex PCR was the method, and the copy in TCRdb shows in-frame clones only, minus some. This sample has fewer than 250,000 clones, with 85% to 90% found just once. The sample was PBMCs or T cells enriched from blood (not recorded which). These receptors were collected from a middle-aged woman in a cohort exposed to, infected with or recovered from COVID-19 (not recorded which). CDR3s include the opening cysteine and the closing phenylalanine or tryptophan. A D gene is named only where the DNA matches it firmly. Size tells how often a clone was seen (once, few, many) or the class of an expanded clone, and some rows leave it out.

TRBV7-9,TRBJ2-1,15,TRBD2,-,CASSLLSGGHNEQFF,TGTGCCAGCAGCCTCCTTAGCGGGGGACACAATGAGCAGTTCTTC
TRBV5-4,TRBJ1-5,15,TRBD1,-,CASSSGTGGSQPQHF,TGTGCCAGCAGCTCCGGGACAGGGGGCTCTCAGCCCCAGCATTTT
TRBV5-4,TRBJ2-7,16,TRBD1,-,CASSLALGQGRNEQYF,TGTGCCAGCAGCTTGGCTTTGGGACAGGGTAGAAACGAGCAGTACTTC
TRBV30,TRBJ1-6,14,-,-,CAWSVAPAGSPLHF,TGTGCCTGGAGTGTGGCTCCCGCTGGTTCACCCCTCCACTTT
TRBV2,TRBJ2-3,15,TRBD2,-,CASSGSSGRGDTQYF,TGTGCCAGCAGTGGATCTAGCGGGAGAGGGGATACGCAGTATTTT
TRBV30,TRBJ2-7,13,-,-,CAWSPGDHYEQYF,TGTGCCTGGTCTCCGGGAGACCACTACGAGCAGTACTTC
TRBV11-2,TRBJ1-6,15,TRBD1,-,CASSSWDRANSPLHF,TGTGCCAGCAGCTCCTGGGACAGGGCGAATTCACCCCTCCACTTT
TRBV19,TRBJ1-5,13,-,-,CASSMDEGQPQHF,TGTGCCAGTAGTATGGACGAGGGTCAGCCCCAGCATTTT
TRBV27,TRBJ1-2,14,TRBD1,-,CASSLRDRGYGYTF,TGTGCCAGCAGTTTACGGGACAGGGGCTATGGCTACACCTTC
TRBV5-5,TRBJ2-1,13,-,-,CASSPRTDWEQFF,TGTGCCAGCAGCCCTCGGACTGATTGGGAGCAGTTCTTC
TRBV9,TRBJ2-6,17,TRBD2,-,CASDGLAGGIGANVLTF,TGTGCCAGCGACGGACTAGCGGGGGGAATTGGGGCCAACGTCCTGACTTTC
TRBV14,TRBJ1-4,15,-,-,CASSQTGQRNEKLFF,TGTGCCAGCAGCCAAACCGGACAGAGGAATGAAAAACTGTTTTTT
TRBV19,TRBJ2-7,13,TRBD1,-,CASSWDSSYEQYF,TGTGCCAGTAGTTGGGACAGCTCCTACGAGCAGTACTTC
TRBV19,TRBJ1-1,14,-,-,CASSIGRGNTEAFF,TGTGCCAGTAGTATCGGACGGGGGAACACTGAAGCTTTCTTT
TRBV12-3/TRBV12-4,TRBJ1-1,12,-,-,CASSPGFLEAFF,TGTGCCAGCAGTCCGGGATTCCTTGAAGCTTTCTTT
TRBV19,TRBJ2-1,13,-,-,CASSSSGAAEQFF,TGTGCCAGTAGTAGTTCAGGGGCGGCTGAGCAGTTCTTC
TRBV5-6,TRBJ2-1,15,TRBD2,-,CASSPVAGSYNEQFF,TGTGCCAGCAGCCCAGTAGCGGGATCCTACAATGAGCAGTTCTTC
TRBV3-1/TRBV3-2,TRBJ2-4,15,-,-,CASSQAATTKNIQYF,TGTGCCAGCAGCCAAGCCGCCACCACTAAAAACATTCAGTACTTC
TRBV7-2,TRBJ1-1,14,TRBD1,-,CASSLRGPVTEAFF,TGTGCCAGCAGCTTAAGGGGGCCGGTCACTGAAGCTTTCTTT
TRBV4-3,TRBJ1-4,14,-,-,CASSQSPGREKLFF,TGCGCCAGCAGCCAAAGCCCAGGGCGTGAAAAACTGTTTTTT
TRBV18,TRBJ1-2,19,TRBD1,-,CASSPVRTGQGASSYGYTF,TGTGCCAGCTCACCGGTACGGACGGGACAGGGGGCTTCTAGCTATGGCTACACCTTC
TRBV3-1/TRBV3-2,TRBJ2-2,16,-,once,CASSQPRDTYTGELFF,TGTGCCAGCAGCCAACCCCGGGACACCTACACCGGGGAGCTGTTTTTT
TRBV4-2,TRBJ1-6,16,-,-,CASSQPGGDYNSPLHF,TGTGCCAGCAGCCAACCGGGCGGGGACTATAATTCACCCCTCCACTTT
TRBV11-2,TRBJ2-7,15,TRBD1,-,CASSSPTGLKHEQYF,TGTGCCAGCAGCTCTCCGACAGGGTTAAAACACGAGCAGTACTTC
TRBV9,TRBJ2-5,15,TRBD2,-,CASSGLAGGVETQYF,TGTGCCAGCAGCGGACTAGCGGGAGGGGTAGAGACCCAGTACTTC
TRBV27,TRBJ2-3,15,-,-,CASSPGWGSTDTQYF,TGTGCCAGCAGTCCAGGGTGGGGAAGCACAGATACGCAGTATTTT
TRBV10-3,TRBJ1-2,12,TRBD1,-,CAISDFGQAWTF,TGTGCCATCAGTGATTTTGGACAGGCGTGGACCTTC
TRBV30,TRBJ1-2,13,-,-,CAWSPGEVHGYTF,TGTGCCTGGAGCCCAGGGGAAGTCCATGGCTACACCTTC
TRBV5-5,TRBJ2-7,15,TRBD1,-,CASSFRQGDSYEQYF,TGTGCCAGCAGCTTCCGACAGGGGGACTCCTACGAGCAGTACTTC
TRBV3-1/TRBV3-2,TRBJ1-2,16,-,once,CASSQISRGVSYGYTF,TGTGCCAGCAGCCAGATAAGTCGGGGGGTTAGTTATGGCTACACCTTC
TRBV5-1,TRBJ1-2,17,TRBD1,-,CASSRQATGDANYGYTF,TGCGCCAGCAGCCGGCAGGCGACAGGGGATGCTAACTATGGCTACACCTTC
TRBV27,TRBJ1-4,15,-,once,CASSLREGEGEKLFF,TGTGCCAGCAGTTTACGGGAGGGGGAGGGGGAAAAACTGTTTTTT
TRBV2,TRBJ2-3,15,TRBD2,-,CAIPASGRATDTQYF,TGTGCCATCCCGGCTAGCGGGAGGGCCACAGATACGCAGTATTTT
TRBV4-2,TRBJ1-3,16,-,-,CASSQDLGGSGNTIYF,TGTGCCAGCAGCCAAGATTTGGGGGGCTCTGGAAACACCATATATTTT
TRBV12-3/TRBV12-4,TRBJ2-1,11,-,-,CASSYYNEQFF,TGTGCCAGCAGCTACTACAATGAGCAGTTCTTC
TRBV3-1/TRBV3-2,TRBJ1-4,16,-,-,CASSQGPTATNEKLFF,TGTGCCAGCAGCCAAGGCCCAACTGCAACTAATGAAAAACTGTTTTTT
TRBV4-1,TRBJ1-2,15,-,-,CASSQARGQNYGYTF,TGCGCCAGCAGCCAGGCTAGAGGACAGAACTATGGCTACACCTTC
TRBV12-2,TRBJ2-7,16,-,-,CASRLAGARVPYEQYF,TGTGCAAGTCGCTTAGCAGGGGCCAGGGTACCCTACGAGCAGTACTTC
TRBV5-1,TRBJ1-6,16,-,-,CASTPGDLSYNSPLHF,TGCGCCAGCACTCCAGGGGATCTATCCTATAATTCACCCCTCCACTTT
TRBV19,TRBJ2-7,13,-,-,CASSHSSNYEQYF,TGTGCCAGTAGCCATAGCTCCAACTACGAGCAGTACTTC
TRBV27,TRBJ1-2,13,TRBD1,-,CASSLDRNYGYTF,TGTGCCAGCAGCCTGGACAGGAACTATGGCTACACCTTC
TRBV24-1,TRBJ2-1,13,-,once,CATSDDRTNEQFF,TGTGCCACCAGTGATGACAGGACCAATGAGCAGTTCTTC
TRBV19,TRBJ1-1,15,-,few,CASSILPRQNTEAFF,TGTGCCAGTAGTATATTGCCACGACAGAACACTGAAGCTTTCTTT
TRBV2,TRBJ2-1,17,-,-,CASSEVPQRSSYNEQFF,TGTGCCAGCAGTGAAGTGCCTCAGCGGAGCTCCTACAATGAGCAGTTCTTC
TRBV24-1,TRBJ1-3,16,-,-,CATSDSDITSGNTIYF,TGTGCCACCAGTGACTCGGACATTACCTCTGGAAACACCATATATTTT
TRBV4-1,TRBJ2-2,16,-,-,CASSQSTGSRTGELFF,TGCGCCAGCAGCCAAAGTACAGGGTCGCGCACCGGGGAGCTGTTTTTT
TRBV11-2,TRBJ2-1,15,TRBD2,-,CASSLASGSYNEQFF,TGTGCCAGCAGCTTAGCTAGCGGCTCCTACAATGAGCAGTTCTTC
TRBV11-3,TRBJ2-1,12,-,-,CASSLFGHEQFF,TGTGCCAGCAGCTTATTTGGGCATGAGCAGTTCTTC
TRBV11-2,TRBJ2-1,14,TRBD2,-,CASGAVRGGNEQFF,TGTGCCAGCGGAGCTGTACGGGGGGGCAATGAGCAGTTCTTC
TRBV5-1,TRBJ2-7,15,-,-,CASSPGGAFTYEQYF,TGCGCCAGCAGCCCCGGAGGGGCTTTCACCTACGAGCAGTACTTC
TRBV29-1,TRBJ1-2,16,-,-,CSVEPPGQYPSHGYTF,TGCAGCGTTGAACCCCCCGGACAGTACCCCTCCCATGGCTACACCTTC
TRBV7-9,TRBJ2-1,15,TRBD1,-,CASSGTGTGVNEQFF,TGTGCCAGCAGCGGCACGGGGACAGGGGTTAATGAGCAGTTCTTC
TRBV27,TRBJ1-1,17,-,-,CASSYLFGRAGNTEAFF,TGTGCCAGCAGCTATCTATTCGGCCGGGCGGGGAACACTGAAGCTTTCTTT
TRBV19,TRBJ1-2,15,-,-,CATVYWEGDFYGYTF,TGTGCCACCGTATATTGGGAGGGAGATTTCTATGGCTACACCTTC
TRBV15,TRBJ2-1,16,-,-,CATSRVWREEEDEQFF,TGTGCCACCAGCAGAGTTTGGCGGGAAGAAGAGGATGAGCAGTTCTTC
TRBV7-9,TRBJ1-2,18,-,-,CASSVRGLERSTNYGYTF,TGTGCCAGCAGCGTAAGGGGACTCGAGAGGAGTACTAACTATGGCTACACCTTC
TRBV3-1/TRBV3-2,TRBJ1-3,12,-,-,CASSRLGNTIYF,TGTGCCAGCAGCCGTCTTGGAAACACCATATATTTT
TRBV9,TRBJ1-6,15,-,-,CASSVAPQGDSPLHF,TGTGCCAGCAGCGTAGCTCCCCAGGGTGATTCACCCCTCCACTTT
TRBV14,TRBJ1-1,13,-,-,CASSRQLNTEAFF,TGTGCCAGCAGCCGACAGTTGAACACTGAAGCTTTCTTT
TRBV4-3,TRBJ1-3,16,TRBD1,-,CASSQWDRSSGNTIYF,TGCGCCAGCAGCCAGTGGGACAGATCCTCTGGAAACACCATATATTTT